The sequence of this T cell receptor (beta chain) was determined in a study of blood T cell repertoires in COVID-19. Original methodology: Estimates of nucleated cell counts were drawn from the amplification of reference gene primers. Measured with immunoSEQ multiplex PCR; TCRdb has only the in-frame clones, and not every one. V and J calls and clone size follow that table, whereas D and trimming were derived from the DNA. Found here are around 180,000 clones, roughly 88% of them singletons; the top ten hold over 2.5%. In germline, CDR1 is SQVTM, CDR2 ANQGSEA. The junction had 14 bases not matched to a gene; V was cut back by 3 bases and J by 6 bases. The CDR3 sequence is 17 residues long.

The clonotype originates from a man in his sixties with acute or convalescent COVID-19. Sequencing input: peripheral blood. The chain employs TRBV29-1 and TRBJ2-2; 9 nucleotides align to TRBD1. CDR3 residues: CSVEMMRRTGDPGELFF. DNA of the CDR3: TGCAGCGTTGAGATGATGCGCCGGACAGGGGACCCCGGGGAGCTGTTTTTT.